This TCR beta chain was obtained from a study of T cell changes during pregnancy in multiple sclerosis. Germline-derived CDR1 and CDR2 are SNHLY and FYNNEI. V dropped 3 bases and J dropped 7 bases, with 10 bases sitting between them. CDR3 size: 14 residues. Using immunoSEQ multiplex PCR, the repertoire was profiled, and TCRdb retains in-frame clones only, with some absent. The data contain 60,000 to 70,000 clones, around nine tenths of them singletons. Material: peripheral blood, obtained in the third trimester of pregnancy. This receptor was identified in a female donor in good health, enrolled as a control in a pregnancy study. The chain combines TRBV2 with TRBJ1-6, with D unclear. The CDR3 here is CASSDPGSNSPLHF. CDR3 nucleotide sequence: TGTGCCAGCAGTGATCCAGGATCAAATTCACCCCTCCACTTT.